This TCR beta chain appears in the sequencing data of a study of T cells in Graves' hyperthyroidism and ophthalmopathy. CDR1 and CDR2 from the germline V gene are MNHNS and SASEGT. This CDR3 region has 15 residues. Trimming took 5 bases from V and 7 from J; bases not matched to a gene: 9. Amplified regions were TCR beta CDR3 sequences from RNA transcripts. When the TCR CDR3 underwent first-round RT-PCR, the HTBI primer set was used. TCRdb redid the calling of the multiplex PCR reads with MiXCR, one entry per CDR3 protein. The sample lists 300,000 or so distinct CDR3 sequences, 21% occurring once. This clonotype came up many times.

The material sequenced was blood. This TCR derives from a woman in her fifties or sixties with Graves' hyperthyroidism. The rearrangement links TRBV6-1 to TRBJ2-2; 8 bases line up with TRBD1. The DNA of the CDR3 is TGTGCCAGCAGTTTTTCCGACAGGGGAGGCGGGGAGCTGTTTTTT. Translated, it gives CASSFSDRGGGELFF.